This T cell receptor (beta chain) is from a study of blood T cells in healthy people across ages. Across the whole study: Capture by template switching was about one barcoded beta molecule per two T cells.

With a J-beta primer mix and a sample-barcoded 5' primer, a second PCR ran 7 to 11 cycles. Each CDR3 protein gets one entry after TCRdb re-called the 5' RACE reads with MiXCR. The table includes some 790,000 distinct CDR3 sequences, about 30% detected once. The V segment lost 4 bases and the J segment 5 bases; nucleotides outside the gene matches: 12. CDR1 and CDR2 from the germline V gene are SGHRS and YFSETQ. The CDR3 has 16 amino acids. The rearrangement uses TRBV5-1 and TRBJ2-1; 7 bases match TRBD1. Sequenced material: blood. The source is a woman of 80 years or more in good health. As DNA, the CDR3 is TGCGCCAGCAGCCGATTCCGGGACAGCCCAAACAATGAGCAGTTCTTC. Translating gives CASSRFRDSPNNEQFF.